The clone carrying this TCR beta chain was detected ten times or more. As yet, its antigen is unknown. This entry comes from a study of neurological immune-mediated disorders. The CDR3 runs to 16 residues. V dropped 0 bases and J dropped 1 base, with 12 bases sitting between them. Per the germline V gene, CDR1 is LGHNA and CDR2 is YSLEER. A single run covered 15-18 subjects with over 180 million TCR-beta sequences. Each CDR3 protein gets one entry after TCRdb re-called the 5' RACE reads with MiXCR. The repertoire has tens of thousands of distinct CDR3 sequences, 10% of them found once; the top ten carry 21%. Study results and caveats: Expanded clones shared no CDR3 amino acid sequences across subjects, suggesting private repertoires in all groups. Multiple sclerosis was found to have the least TCR clonal expansion, below healthy controls, and HTLV-1-associated myelopathy the most.

The source material was PBMCs. The receptor's source is a woman aged 40 to 55 with HTLV-1-associated myelopathy (HAM/TSP). The chain uses TRBV4-3 and TRBJ1-1; perhaps TRBD1 as D (6 bases). The CDR3 coding sequence is TGCGCCAGCAGCCAAGAGGGGGGGGCTTGGAACACTGAAGCTTTCTTT. This encodes CASSQEGGAWNTEAFF.